This TCR beta chain was retrieved from a study of blood T cells in healthy people across ages. CDR1 and CDR2 from the germline V gene are SGHTA and FQGTGA. The CDR3 totals 16 residues. V gave up 2 bases and J gave up 0 bases, with 10 bases separating them. Through a sample-barcoded 5' primer and a J-beta primer mix, a second PCR was run for roughly 6 to 11 cycles. TCRdb re-analysed the 5' RACE reads in MiXCR, keeping a single row per CDR3 protein. The table lists more than 600,000 distinct CDR3 sequences, around 25% of them singletons. Healthy Caucasians from Russia aged about 6 to 90 served as donors. This same sample was also taken into another study, of T cells of mothers and their children.

The sequenced material came from blood. V usage is TRBV7-3 and J usage is TRBJ2-2; no reliable D call. This receptor was obtained from a boy younger than 18 in good health. The CDR3 region has the DNA TGTGCCAGCAGCTTACTCCCTACTACGAACACCGGGGAGCTGTTTTTT. Its translation is CASSLLPTTNTGELFF.